Listed here are 20 T cell receptor beta chains from one sample, sequenced in a study of shared clonotypes between healthy human individuals. Method: immunoSEQ multiplex PCR; TCRdb's copy keeps in-frame clones and lacks some. The data show approximately 2,300,000 clones, with approximately 90% seen just once and about 0.36% held by the top ten. Sequenced sample: naive CD4+ T cells from PBMCs. Subset reported: CD45RA+ positively selected. These receptors originate from a man aged 18 to 30 in good health. Some clones in this sample may be carry-over from other donors' samples.

The chain couples TRBV5-1 to TRBJ1-1; perhaps TRBD1 as D (6 bases). Trimming shortened V by 0 bases and J by 3 bases, and 15 bases separated the two germline ends. The CDR3 sequence is 16 residues long. Germline-derived CDR1 and CDR2 are SGHRS and YFSETQ. The CDR3 coding sequence is TGCGCCAGCAGCTTGGTCATCACAGGGAGGGACACTGAAGCTTTCTTT. As protein: CASSLVITGRDTEAFF.

This clone appeared once. The chain combines TRBV4-1 with TRBJ1-5; tentatively, D is TRBD1 (6 bases). Trimming shortened V by 3 bases and J by 5 bases, and 14 bases separated the two germline ends. The germline V gene has CDR1 MGHRA and CDR2 YSYEKL. This CDR3 spans 15 amino acids. The CDR3 reads CASSQASGDYQPQHF. The CDR3 bases are TGCGCCAGCAGCCAGGCTTCAGGGGACTATCAGCCCCAGCATTTT.

The gene calls are TRBV6-5 and TRBJ2-1; the D call may be TRBD1 or TRBD2 (5 bases each). In germline, CDR1 is MNHEY, CDR2 SVGAGI. Trimming pared 7 bases from V and 3 bases from J, leaving 16 bases between. CDR3 length: 15 amino acids. CDR3 DNA: TGTGCCAGCACCCCGGGACCCCAGTACTACAATGAGCAGTTCTTC. It is translated as CASTPGPQYYNEQFF.

The chain is built from TRBV7-2 and TRBJ2-7; D unresolved. Per the germline V gene, CDR1 is SGHTA and CDR2 is FQGNSA. The CDR3 length is 14 residues. V shed 1 base and J shed 7 bases, with 14 bases lying between them. DNA for the CDR3: TGTGCCAGCAGCTTAGAACCCAACACTCGGGAGCAGTACTTC. This encodes CASSLEPNTREQYF.

This clone was recorded once. The gene calls are TRBV6-1 and TRBJ1-1; D call uncertain. With 2 bases removed from V and 11 bases from J, the gap between germline ends came to 27 bases. This CDR3 region has 17 residues. Germline V CDR1 and CDR2: MNHNS, SASEGT. Written as DNA, the CDR3 is TGTGCCAGCAGTGAAATTGGGCTCGGCTTGGGAGGGCTAGGGGCTTTCTTT. This codes for CASSEIGLGLGGLGAFF.

This clone turned up a few times. The J gene is TRBJ1-2, the V gene TRBV6-1, with D perhaps TRBD1 (5 bases). Per germline, CDR1 MNHNS and CDR2 SASEGT. The CDR3 has 14 amino acids. V was trimmed by 2 bases and J by 5 bases, leaving 12 bases between them. The CDR3 here is CASSEWPRAYGYTF. The CDR3 DNA reads TGTGCCAGCAGTGAATGGCCCAGGGCGTATGGCTACACCTTC.

This clone was counted once. The genes are TRBV2 and TRBJ2-5; D is possibly TRBD2 (5 bases). This CDR3 has 13 residues. V was pared by 8 bases and J by 4 bases, with 14 bases between. Germline V gene lookup returns CDR1 SNHLY and CDR2 FYNNEI. The CDR3 nucleotides read TGTGCCAGCTCAAGGGAGATTCGAGAGACCCAGTACTTC. Amino acids: CASSREIRETQYF.

The chain couples TRBV6-1 to TRBJ1-2, with no clear D. V lost 4 bases, J lost 0 bases, and 9 bases lay in between. The CDR3 runs 14 residues. Germline values: CDR1 MNHNS, CDR2 SASEGT. The DNA of the CDR3 is TGTGCCAGCAGTGCCGGGATTCCTAACTATGGCTACACCTTC. It codes for CASSAGIPNYGYTF.

The chain has TRBV4-2 and TRBJ1-1; D unclear. The CDR3 sequence is 18 residues long. CDR1 and CDR2 from the germline V gene are LGHNA and YNFKEQ. V lost 0 bases, J lost 0 bases, and 17 bases lay in between. The CDR3 nucleotides are TGTGCCAGCAGCCAAGATGTATCCAGGCATCCCTTGAACACTGAAGCTTTCTTT. It yields the protein CASSQDVSRHPLNTEAFF.

The V and J genes are TRBV7-9 and TRBJ2-5; 12 nucleotides match TRBD2. V lost 7 bases, J lost 4 bases, and 7 bases stayed unmatched. The CDR3 sequence is 15 residues long. The germline V gene has CDR1 SEHNR and CDR2 FQNEAQ (reference sequence). CDR3 sequence: CASTNILAGGETQYF. The CDR3 nucleotides are TGTGCCAGCACCAATATACTAGCGGGAGGAGAGACCCAGTACTTC.

The chain carries TRBV4-2 and TRBJ2-7, with D possibly matching TRBD2 (6 bases). Germline V gene lookup returns CDR1 LGHNA and CDR2 YNFKEQ. The CDR3 contains 18 residues. V was shortened by 0 bases and J by 3 bases, with 21 bases between the two germline ends. The CDR3 loop is CASSQETTLASWGYEQYF. CDR3 in DNA: TGTGCCAGCAGCCAAGAAACAACTCTAGCGTCTTGGGGCTACGAGCAGTACTTC.

About this clone itself: At the DNA level, this CDR3 is encoded by other sequences in the same sample as well. This chain links TRBV5-1 with TRBJ2-5; D gene unclear. The V and J ends lost 0 bases and 4 bases respectively, with 7 bases between them. The CDR3 has 13 residues. Germline lookup yields CDR1 SGHRS and CDR2 YFSETQ. The CDR3: CASSLGPRETQYF. CDR3 coding DNA: TGCGCCAGCAGCTTGGGACCCCGAGAGACCCAGTACTTC.

V usage is TRBV30 and J usage is TRBJ1-5, with no clear D. The germline V and J ends were trimmed by 1 base and 3 bases, with 16 bases remaining between them. Germline V lookup: CDR1 GTSNPN, CDR2 SVGIG (reference sequence). The CDR3 extends over 16 amino acids. CDR3 bases: TGTGCCTGGAGTGGCCCCACACCCGGTTACAATCAGCCCCAGCATTTT. Protein sequence: CAWSGPTPGYNQPQHF.

This chain connects TRBV28 to TRBJ1-6, with a weak D call TRBD1 (5 bases). Germline values: CDR1 MDHEN, CDR2 SYDVKM. Trimming cost V 4 bases and J 7 bases, with 14 bases left between them. The CDR3 has 15 amino acids. The CDR3 is CASSSPGGGNSPLHF. CDR3 nucleotide sequence: TGTGCCAGCAGTTCTCCCGGCGGGGGAAATTCACCCCTCCACTTT.

The J gene is TRBJ2-7, the V gene TRBV19, with 9 bases identical to TRBD2. The V gene end was trimmed by 5 bases and the J gene end by 0 bases; junction bases not matched to a gene: 8. From germline, CDR1 is LNHDA and CDR2 SQIVND (reference sequence). There are 16 residues in the CDR3. In nucleotides, the CDR3 is TGTGCCAGTAGTGGGCGACTAGCGGACCTCTCCTACGAGCAGTACTTC. It translates to CASSGRLADLSYEQYF. Filled out from reference TRBV19 and TRBJ2-7, the complete variable domain reads DGGITQSPKYLFRKEGQNVTLSCEQNLNHDAMYWYRQDPGQGLRLIYYSQIVNDFQKGDIAEGYSVSREKKESFPLTVTSAQKNPTAFYLCASSGRLADLSYEQYFGPGTRLTVT.

The chain joins TRBV28 to TRBJ2-5; D could derive from TRBD1 or TRBD2 (8 bases each). The CDR3 has 16 amino acids. V lost 2 bases, J lost 2 bases, and 15 bases lay in between. Germline V gives CDR1 MDHEN, CDR2 SYDVKM. CDR3 sequence reads: CASSLGQGGGQETQYF. CDR3 nucleotides: TGTGCCAGCAGTTTAGGACAGGGCGGGGGGCAAGAGACCCAGTACTTC.

The chain carries TRBV19 and TRBJ1-1, with a possible D match to TRBD1 (5 bases). The CDR3 has 10 residues. Germline-derived CDR1 and CDR2 are LNHDA and SQIVND (reference sequence). The V and J ends lost 6 bases and 8 bases respectively, with 7 bases between them. CDR3: CASRRTEAFF. CDR3 coding DNA: TGTGCCAGTAGACGGACAGAAGCTTTCTTT.

V and J are TRBV9 and TRBJ2-5; possibly TRBD1 for D (6 bases). The CDR3 has 16 amino acids. Trimming stripped 0 bases from V and 5 bases from J, with 17 bases between. CDR1 SGDLS and CDR2 YYNGEE come from the germline V gene. The CDR3 DNA reads TGTGCCAGCAGCGTAGGAGCTGGACAGCCGTCGGAGACCCAGTACTTC. Residues: CASSVGAGQPSETQYF.

The count of this clone is one. The genes are TRBV5-1 and TRBJ2-5, with a tentative D call TRBD2 (5 bases). The length of the CDR3 is 15 residues. CDR1 and CDR2 (germline): SGHRS, YFSETQ. The V and J ends lost 5 bases and 4 bases respectively, with 18 bases between them. CDR3 residues: CASSPGLGEGETQYF. The CDR3 DNA reads TGCGCCAGCAGTCCTGGACTGGGAGAAGGAGAGACCCAGTACTTC.

The chain recombines TRBV4-1 with TRBJ1-1, with D hard to call. Trimming cost V 2 bases and J 4 bases, with 20 bases left between them. The CDR3 contains 17 residues. Germline-derived CDR1 and CDR2 are MGHRA and YSYEKL. The CDR3 loop reads CASSQWLRRAGGTEAFF. The CDR3 DNA sequence: TGCGCCAGCAGCCAATGGCTTAGGAGGGCCGGTGGCACTGAAGCTTTCTTT.